The clone carrying this T cell receptor (beta chain) has just a few counts. Its specificity is not known. Germline V gene sequence: CDR1 PRHDT, CDR2 FYEKMQ (reference sequence). V lost 5 bases and J 6 bases, leaving 16 bases between the germline ends. The CDR3 is made up of 14 amino acids. The PCR made use of 60 Vbeta and 13 Jbeta primers. Method: immunoSEQ multiplex PCR; TCRdb's copy keeps in-frame clones and lacks some. The sample lists around 130,000 clones, roughly 8.3% occurring once. This specimen comes from a study of cytomegalovirus exposure and HLA in healthy donors. Study-level information: Of several hundred genotyped donors, roughly 76% grouped in the Caucasian-associated ancestry cluster.

Study-wide results and limits: An Asian-associated ancestry cluster reportedly showed fewer N-insertions than the approximately 620-donor mean in a later analysis. Immune exposure data for these donors was limited to CMV serostatus.

Specimen: PBMCs. This receptor was identified in a man aged 40-49 years in good health and CMV-seronegative. The chain uses TRBV13 and TRBJ1-2, with D possibly being TRBD1 (5 bases). The CDR3 coding sequence is TGTGCCAGCAGCCCCCGGGGCGGGACGGATGGCTACACCTTC. Its translation is CASSPRGGTDGYTF.